These 3 T cell receptor beta chains share one sample of origin, sequenced in a study of T cell responses to AZD1222 COVID-19 vaccine. TCRdb's copy holds only in-frame clones and misses some; the assay was immunoSEQ multiplex PCR. The profile shows approximately 150,000 clones, 85% to 90% of them singletons. The material sequenced was peripheral blood, taken 28 days after the second dose of the MenACWY control vaccine. These receptor sequences come from an adult who received the MenACWY meningococcal vaccine as a control.

The chain employs TRBV7-7 and TRBJ2-5, with D uncertain. V shed 6 bases and J shed 1 base, with 12 bases lying between them. Looked up from germline, CDR1 is SSHAT and CDR2 is FNYEAQ (reference sequence). This CDR3 comprises 14 residues. CDR3 protein: CASRPAGPQETQYF. Here the CDR3 DNA reads TGTGCCAGCAGACCAGCCGGGCCCCAAGAGACCCAGTACTTC.

The chain combines TRBV24-1 with TRBJ1-2; D is undetermined. Trimming pared 2 bases from V and 4 bases from J, leaving 13 bases between. This CDR3 contains 15 residues. The germline gives CDR1 KGHDR, CDR2 SFDVKD. This CDR3 is CATSDSREQIYGYTF. The CDR3 DNA reads as TGTGCCACCAGTGATTCTCGGGAGCAGATCTATGGCTACACCTTC.

This clone was picked up one time. The chain employs TRBV5-1 and TRBJ2-5, with D perhaps matching TRBD2 (6 bases). The CDR3 runs to 12 residues. Trimming removed 4 bases from V and 4 bases from J, with 8 bases in between. Looked up from germline, CDR1 is SGHRS and CDR2 is YFSETQ. The CDR3 coding sequence is TGCGCCAGCAGCCGGGGGTCAGAGACCCAGTACTTC. This codes for CASSRGSETQYF. Looking up the rest from reference TRBV5-1 and TRBJ2-5 gives the full variable domain: KAGVTQTPRYLIKTRGQQVTLSCSPISGHRSVSWYQQTPGQGLQFLFEYFSETQRNKGNFPGRFSGRQFSNSRSEMNVSTLELGDSALYLCASSRGSETQYFGPGTRLLVL.